This is a list of T cell receptor beta chains from one sample in a study of sequential checkpoint blockade in melanoma. Assay: immunoSEQ multiplex PCR; the TCRdb copy retains only in-frame clones and omits some. Of about 37,000 clones listed, roughly a third were seen once; the top ten hold 1.6%. Sequenced here: tumor tissue (inferred from file names), sampled from a patient given nivolumab and ipilimumab in sequence. The receptors shown here come from a human donor with melanoma. Both conserved end residues are trimmed from each CDR3. A D gene is named only where the DNA matches it firmly.

- | TRBJ2-1 | TRBV11-3 | ASSLVGEEYSYNEQF
- | TRBJ1-4 | TRBV30 | AWSEQSNEKLF
TRBD1 | TRBJ1-1 | TRBV6-8 | ASTPGQGARRNTEAF
- | TRBJ2-3 | TRBV19 | ASSMQLFITDTQY
- | TRBJ1-2 | TRBV29-1 | SVEDRGYGYT
TRBD2 | TRBJ2-2 | TRBV11-3 | ASSLGLAGGTGELF
- | TRBJ1-5 | TRBV10-3 | AISETTNRDPQH
- | TRBJ2-3 | TRBV19 | ASCGGRSTDTQY
- | TRBJ1-2 | TRBV19 | ASSAALDGGYT
TRBD1 | TRBJ1-1 | TRBV6-8 | ASSPNPGQQTEAF
- | TRBJ1-6 | TRBV27 | ASSSRPINSPLH
TRBD2 | TRBJ2-3 | TRBV11-3 | ASSEKLAGSADTQY
- | TRBJ1-2 | TRBV25-1 | ASRKASGADGYT
- | TRBJ1-5 | TRBV19 | ASASKGSSNQPQH
- | TRBJ2-6 | TRBV9 | ASSPRGPGANVLT
TRBD1 | TRBJ2-7 | TRBV6-8 | ASTTTGDYEQY
- | TRBJ2-6 | TRBV6-8 | ASSEGGFSGANVLT
- | TRBJ2-6 | TRBV25-1 | ASTGDTHSGANVLT
TRBD2 | TRBJ2-1 | TRBV5-1 | ASSLFHGRPYNEQF
TRBD1 | TRBJ1-3 | TRBV5-1 | ASSPTGASGNTIY
- | TRBJ1-1 | TRBV6-8 | ASSEILLRGVNTEAF
TRBD2 | TRBJ2-2 | TRBV30 | AWRPLGRVLAGELF
- | TRBJ2-7 | TRBV7-6 | ASSPWTDSAGEQY
- | TRBJ2-3 | TRBV5-1 | ASSPGLPSDTQY
- | TRBJ2-5 | TRBV25-1 | ASSEVGLRHSETQY
- | TRBJ2-7 | TRBV29-1 | SVRGHTSYEQY
- | TRBJ2-7 | TRBV19 | ASSMGTPTYEQY
TRBD2 | TRBJ2-1 | TRBV6-8 | ASSYSMASGRIDPYNEQF
- | TRBJ1-5 | TRBV28 | ASSPPSRGQPQH
- | TRBJ2-1 | TRBV6-8 | ASSYQGLIHEQF
TRBD2 | TRBJ2-7 | TRBV25-1 | ASSGTSGRFYSYEQY
- | TRBJ1-2 | TRBV29-1 | SDRTPTNYGYT
- | TRBJ2-2 | TRBV19 | ASSLPRGLSGTGELF
- | TRBJ1-1 | TRBV6-8 | ASSYAGGKAF
- | TRBJ2-1 | TRBV7-5 | ASSFFSGGGNEQF
- | TRBJ2-2 | TRBV14 | ASTGGVELF
- | TRBJ2-2 | TRBV9 | ASSVAPPQGGTGELF
- | TRBJ2-7 | TRBV13 | ASSLGTGRLYEQY
TRBD1 | TRBJ2-2 | TRBV25-1 | ASRKTDRDTGELF
- | TRBJ1-3 | TRBV6-8 | ASSSGTNSGNTIY
TRBD2 | TRBJ2-5 | TRBV10-2 | ASSGTSGPPGYQETQY
- | TRBJ2-1 | TRBV11-3 | ASSLVLRRDNEQF
TRBD2 | TRBJ2-1 | TRBV11-3 | ASSPRGLAGGNEQF
TRBD1 | TRBJ2-7 | TRBV19 | ASSSDRSSYEQY
- | TRBJ1-3 | TRBV30 | AWSVGSGNTIY
- | TRBJ1-4 | TRBV19 | ASSLGRGDKLF
- | TRBJ1-2 | TRBV11-3 | ASSRGGSVGLNYGYT
- | TRBJ1-1 | TRBV23-1 | ASSQDLPGPTEAF
- | TRBJ1-2 | TRBV28 | ASSLRGYGYT
TRBD2 | TRBJ2-2 | TRBV11-3 | ASSGTSGTGELF
- | TRBJ1-1 | TRBV6-8 | ASSYSRRGSTEAF